The 18 T cell receptor beta chains listed next were all sequenced from one sample in a study of cytomegalovirus exposure and HLA in healthy donors. PCR used 60 Vbeta primers and 13 Jbeta primers. The repertoire was sequenced with immunoSEQ multiplex PCR; TCRdb's copy has only in-frame clones and lacks some. The sample lists about 94,000 clones; approximately 80% were seen once. The sample comprised PBMCs. These TCRs come from a human donor in good health.

The genes are TRBV4-2 and TRBJ2-3; D is unresolved. This CDR3 has 14 amino acids. Germline V lookup: CDR1 LGHNA, CDR2 YNFKEQ. Between the trimmed V and J ends, which lost 4 bases and 4 bases, there was a span of 12 bases. The CDR3: CASSPFSGADTQYF. CDR3 nucleotide sequence: TGTGCCAGCAGCCCCTTTTCTGGAGCAGATACGCAGTATTTT.

The V gene is TRBV7-2, the J gene TRBJ2-1; 9 nucleotides align to TRBD1. Trimming at V came to 4 bases and at J to 7 bases, leaving 5 bases not matched to a gene. The germline V gene encodes CDR1 SGHTA and CDR2 FQGNSA. This CDR3 is 14 amino acids long. The CDR3 DNA is TGTGCCAGCAGCTCGGGACAGGGACGGAATGAGCAGTTCTTC. Translating it yields CASSSGQGRNEQFF.

V usage is TRBV19 and J usage is TRBJ2-3, with D perhaps matching TRBD2 (6 bases). Trimming removed 3 bases from V and 7 bases from J, with 11 bases in between. Germline V gives CDR1 LNHDA, CDR2 SQIVND (reference sequence). The CDR3 covers 13 residues. Here the CDR3 DNA reads TGTGCCAGTAGTATGGCTAGCGTGTATACGCAGTATTTT. This encodes CASSMASVYTQYF.

V usage is TRBV7-8 and J usage is TRBJ1-6; 8 bases are a match to TRBD1. The germline V gene encodes CDR1 SGHVS and CDR2 FQNEAQ. This CDR3 has 14 residues. Trimming at V came to 5 bases and at J to 10 bases, leaving 7 bases not matched to a gene. The CDR3 reads CASSPDRGRSPLHF. The CDR3 bases are TGTGCCAGCAGCCCAGACAGGGGACGGTCACCCCTCCACTTT. Based on the CDR3 plus reference TRBV7-8 and TRBJ1-6, the full variable domain is GAGVSQSPRYKVAKRGQDVALRCDPISGHVSLFWYQQALGQGPEFLTYFQNEAQLDKSGLPSDRFFAERPEGSVSTLKIQRTQQEDSAVYLCASSPDRGRSPLHFGNGTRLTVT.

V is TRBV25-1 and J is TRBJ2-7; D might be TRBD1 (5 bases). This CDR3 spans 16 amino acids. The germline CDR1 and CDR2 sequences are MGHDK and SYGVNS. The ends were cut back, 1 base at V and 4 bases at J, with 17 bases in the middle. The CDR3 is CASSESHPPGQYEQYF. The CDR3 bases are TGTGCCAGCAGTGAATCACACCCGCCAGGGCAGTACGAGCAGTACTTC.

V is TRBV6-1 and J is TRBJ2-7, with unresolved D. The V end lost 1 base, the J end lost 6 bases, and 10 bases lay between the germline ends. Germline CDR1 is MNHNS and CDR2 is SASEGT. The length of the CDR3 is 13 residues. CDR3 sequence (DNA): TGTGCCAGCAGTGAAGGGCTAGTAGGCGAGCAGTACTTC. Encoded protein: CASSEGLVGEQYF.

This clone came up once. This CDR3 is CASSQAHRLDYEQYF. CDR3 nucleotide sequence: TGTGCCAGCAGCCAAGCTCACAGGCTGGACTACGAGCAGTACTTC. The chain joins TRBV4-2 to TRBJ2-7; possibly TRBD1 for D (5 bases). CDR1 LGHNA and CDR2 YNFKEQ come from the germline V gene. The CDR3 loop spans 15 amino acids. Trimming took off 1 base at V and 3 bases at J, with 13 bases between the two ends.

V gene TRBV5-1 combines with J gene TRBJ2-5; 9 bases map to TRBD2. Germline lookup yields CDR1 SGHRS and CDR2 YFSETQ. The CDR3 totals 17 residues. Germline trimming cut 7 bases from V and 5 bases from J; bases unmatched to any gene: 18. The CDR3 coding sequence is TGCGCCAGCCATATAGAGCCAGCGGGAGGTGGTTCGGAGACCCAGTACTTC. The encoded protein is CASHIEPAGGGSETQYF.

The rearrangement links TRBV7-6 to TRBJ1-2; TRBD1 aligns across 8 bases. CDR3 length: 15 amino acids. J lost 6 bases, V lost 6 bases, and 12 bases had no gene match. Germline lookup yields CDR1 SGHVS and CDR2 FNYEAQ. The DNA of the CDR3 is TGTGCCAGCAGTACCGAGACAGGGGTTAGTCATGGCTACACCTTC. As protein: CASSTETGVSHGYTF.

This clone came up once. The rearrangement uses TRBV30 and TRBJ1-4; no firm D call. This CDR3 is 11 amino acids long. V lost 3 bases and J lost 8, with 7 bases in between. CDR1 and CDR2 from the germline V gene are GTSNPN and SVGIG (reference sequence). The CDR3 region has the DNA TGTGCCTGGAGAGTTCGGGAAAAACTGTTTTTT. It encodes CAWRVREKLFF.

The chain couples TRBV6-5 to TRBJ2-5; D possibly corresponds to TRBD2 (6 bases). The J call could be wrong; TRBJ2-7 is a better fit for the DNA end. In germline, CDR1 is MNHEY, CDR2 SVGAGI. CDR3 length equals 14 residues. This chain's CDR3 is CASSYGGTDYEQYF. The CDR3 DNA is TGTGCCAGCAGTTACGGCGGGACTGACTACGAGCAGTACTTC.

The CDR3 here is CASSSREGEQFF. In DNA, the CDR3 is TGTGCCAGCAGCTCTCGGGAGGGTGAGCAGTTCTTC. The chain is built from TRBV11-3 and TRBJ2-1; TRBD2 agrees at 8 bases. The CDR3 covers 12 residues. CDR1 is SGHNT, CDR2 YENEEA, per germline. V dropped 4 bases and J dropped 9; count of bases not matched to a gene: 2.

The rearrangement uses TRBV18 and TRBJ2-5; D is possibly TRBD1 (6 bases). Germline values: CDR1 KGHSH, CDR2 LQKENI. The V gene lost 5 bases and the J gene lost 2 bases, with 18 bases spanning the gap. This CDR3 comprises 16 residues. CDR3 region: CASSALNRVGQETQYF. For the CDR3, the DNA is TGTGCCAGCTCAGCCCTGAACAGGGTAGGGCAAGAGACCCAGTACTTC.

In DNA form, the CDR3 reads TGTGCCAGCAGACGCGAGGTGGGACAGGGGACGTACGAGCAGTACTTC. This gives the protein CASRREVGQGTYEQYF. The chain joins TRBV7-2 to TRBJ2-7, with TRBD1 matching over 10 bases. The V segment lost 6 bases and the J segment 4 bases; nucleotides outside the gene matches: 12. The CDR3 sequence is 16 residues long. Germline values: CDR1 SGHTA, CDR2 FQGNSA.

This chain uses TRBV19 with TRBJ1-2, with D possibly TRBD1 on 5 matching bases. CDR3 size: 12 residues. V lost 8 bases, J lost 2 bases, and 9 bases lay in between. The germline V gene encodes CDR1 LNHDA and CDR2 SQIVND (reference sequence). The CDR3 protein is CASGPGNYGYTF. The CDR3 region has the DNA TGTGCCAGTGGTCCAGGGAACTATGGCTACACCTTC.

The V and J genes are TRBV9 and TRBJ1-1; 8 nucleotides match TRBD1. V was clipped by 7 bases and J by 1 base; unmatched bases: 9. CDR3 length equals 15 residues. Germline CDR1 is SGDLS and CDR2 is YYNGEE. CDR3 amino acids: CASSSADRANTEAFF. The CDR3 DNA sequence: TGTGCCAGCTCCTCGGCGGACAGGGCGAACACTGAAGCTTTCTTT.

The chain links TRBV4-3 to TRBJ2-2; 10 bases match TRBD2. Germline CDR1 reads LGHNA; CDR2 reads YSLEER. This CDR3 is 14 amino acids long. The junction had 3 bases not matched to a gene; V was cut back by 6 bases and J by 5 bases. The CDR3 sequence is CASRASGSTGELFF. In nucleotides, the CDR3 is TGCGCCAGCAGGGCTAGCGGGAGTACCGGGGAGCTGTTTTTT.

This rearrangement joins TRBV25-1 to TRBJ1-1, with a weak D call TRBD1 (5 bases). This CDR3 spans 13 amino acids. V dropped 2 bases and J dropped 3 bases, with 7 bases sitting between them. The germline gives CDR1 MGHDK, CDR2 SYGVNS. DNA of the CDR3: TGTGCCAGCAGTGAACAGGGCTACACTGAAGCTTTCTTT. It encodes CASSEQGYTEAFF.